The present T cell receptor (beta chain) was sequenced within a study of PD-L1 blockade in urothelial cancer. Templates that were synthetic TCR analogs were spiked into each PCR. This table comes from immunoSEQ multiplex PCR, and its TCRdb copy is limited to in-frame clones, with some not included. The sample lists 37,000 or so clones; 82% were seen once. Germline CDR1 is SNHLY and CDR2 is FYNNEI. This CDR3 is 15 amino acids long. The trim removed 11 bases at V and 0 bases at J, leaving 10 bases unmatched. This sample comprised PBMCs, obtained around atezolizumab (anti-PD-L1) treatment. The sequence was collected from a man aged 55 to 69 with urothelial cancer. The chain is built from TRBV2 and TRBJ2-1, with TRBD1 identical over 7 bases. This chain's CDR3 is CAYTPWDSSYNEQFF. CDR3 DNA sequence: TGTGCCTACACCCCCTGGGACAGCTCCTACAATGAGCAGTTCTTC.